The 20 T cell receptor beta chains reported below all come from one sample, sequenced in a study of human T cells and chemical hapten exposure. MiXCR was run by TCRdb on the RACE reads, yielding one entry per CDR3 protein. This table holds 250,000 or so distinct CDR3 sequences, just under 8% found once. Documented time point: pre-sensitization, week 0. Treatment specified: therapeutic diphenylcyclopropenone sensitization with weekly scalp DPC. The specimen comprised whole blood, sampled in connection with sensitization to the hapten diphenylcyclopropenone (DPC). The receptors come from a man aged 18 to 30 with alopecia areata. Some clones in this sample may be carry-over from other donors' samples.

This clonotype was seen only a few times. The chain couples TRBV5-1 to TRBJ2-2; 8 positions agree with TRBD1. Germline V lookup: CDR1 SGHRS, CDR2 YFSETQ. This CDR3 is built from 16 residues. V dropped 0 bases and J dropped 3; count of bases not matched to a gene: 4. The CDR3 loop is CASSLAPGQDTGELFF. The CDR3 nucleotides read TGCGCCAGCAGCTTGGCCCCGGGACAGGACACCGGGGAGCTGTTTTTT.

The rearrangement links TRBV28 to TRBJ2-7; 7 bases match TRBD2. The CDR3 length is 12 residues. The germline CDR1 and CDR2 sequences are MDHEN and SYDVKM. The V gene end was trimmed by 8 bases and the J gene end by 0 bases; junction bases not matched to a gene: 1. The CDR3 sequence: CASGGGSYEQYV. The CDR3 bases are TGTGCCAGCGGGGGGGGCTCCTACGAGCAGTACGTC.

CDR3 sequence: CASSQDRVWEKLFF. DNA of the CDR3: TGTGCCAGCAGCCAAGACAGGGTTTGGGAAAAACTGTTTTTT. The chain has TRBV6-6 and TRBJ1-4; 7 positions match TRBD1. This CDR3 is 14 amino acids long. Germline lookup yields CDR1 MNHNY and CDR2 SVGAGI (reference sequence). The V segment lost 6 bases and the J segment 8 bases; nucleotides outside the gene matches: 9.

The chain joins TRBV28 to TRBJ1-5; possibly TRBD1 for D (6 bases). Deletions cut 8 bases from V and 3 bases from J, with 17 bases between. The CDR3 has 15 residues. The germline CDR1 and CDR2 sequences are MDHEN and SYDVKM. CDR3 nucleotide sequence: TGTGCCAGCGGGGGGGACACGGGTACCAATCAGCCCCAGCATTTT. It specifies CASGGDTGTNQPQHF.

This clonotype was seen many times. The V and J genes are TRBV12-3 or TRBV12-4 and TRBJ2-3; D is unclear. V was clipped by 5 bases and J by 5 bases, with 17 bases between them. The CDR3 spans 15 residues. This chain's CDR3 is CASSPPGLQRDTQYF. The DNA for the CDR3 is TGTGCCAGCAGTCCCCCCGGGTTACAACGAGATACGCAGTATTTT.

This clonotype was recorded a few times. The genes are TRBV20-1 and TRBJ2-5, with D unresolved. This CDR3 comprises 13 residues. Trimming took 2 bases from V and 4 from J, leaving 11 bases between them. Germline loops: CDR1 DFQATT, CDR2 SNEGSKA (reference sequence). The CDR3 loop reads CSARSLGGETQYF. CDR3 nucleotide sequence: TGCAGTGCTAGATCTCTGGGTGGAGAGACCCAGTACTTC.

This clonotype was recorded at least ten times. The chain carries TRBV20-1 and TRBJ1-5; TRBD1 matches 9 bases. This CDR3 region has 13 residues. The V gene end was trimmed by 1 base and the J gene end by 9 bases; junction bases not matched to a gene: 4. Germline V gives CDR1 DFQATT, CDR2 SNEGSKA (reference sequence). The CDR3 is CSARGGTGRPQHF. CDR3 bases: TGCAGTGCTAGAGGGGGGACAGGGCGGCCCCAGCATTTT.

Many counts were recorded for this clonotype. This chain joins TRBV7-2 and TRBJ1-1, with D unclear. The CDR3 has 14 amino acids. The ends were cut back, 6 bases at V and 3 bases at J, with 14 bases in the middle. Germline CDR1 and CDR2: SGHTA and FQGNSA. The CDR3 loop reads CASRPTGAYTEAFF. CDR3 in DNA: TGTGCCAGCAGACCCACCGGCGCTTACACTGAAGCTTTCTTT.

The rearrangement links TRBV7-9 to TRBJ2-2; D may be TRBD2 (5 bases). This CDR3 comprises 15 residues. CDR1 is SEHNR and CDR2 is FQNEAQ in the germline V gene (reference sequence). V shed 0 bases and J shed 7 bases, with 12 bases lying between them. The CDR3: CASSLARPGVGELFF. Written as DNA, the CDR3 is TGTGCCAGCAGCTTAGCCCGTCCCGGGGTCGGGGAGCTGTTTTTT. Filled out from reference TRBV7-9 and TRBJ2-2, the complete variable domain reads DTGVSQNPRHKITKRGQNVTFRCDPISEHNRLYWYRQTLGQGPEFLTYFQNEAQLEKSRLLSDRFSAERPKGSFSTLEIQRTEQGDSAMYLCASSLARPGVGELFFGEGSRLTVL.

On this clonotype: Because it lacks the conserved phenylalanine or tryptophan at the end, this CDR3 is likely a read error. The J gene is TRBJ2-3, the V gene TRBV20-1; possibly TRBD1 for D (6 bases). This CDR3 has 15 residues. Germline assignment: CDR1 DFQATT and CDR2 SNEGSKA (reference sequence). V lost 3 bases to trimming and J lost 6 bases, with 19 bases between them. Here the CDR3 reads CSARRQANSGDTQYI. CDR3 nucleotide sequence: TGCAGTGCTAGGCGACAGGCCAACTCAGGGGATACGCAGTATATT.

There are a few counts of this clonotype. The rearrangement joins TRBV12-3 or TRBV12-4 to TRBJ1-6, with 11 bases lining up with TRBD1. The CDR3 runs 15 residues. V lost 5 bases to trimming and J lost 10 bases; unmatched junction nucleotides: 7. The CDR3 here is CASSIGTGGLSPLHF. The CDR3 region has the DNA TGTGCCAGCAGTATCGGGACAGGGGGACTCTCACCCCTCCACTTT.

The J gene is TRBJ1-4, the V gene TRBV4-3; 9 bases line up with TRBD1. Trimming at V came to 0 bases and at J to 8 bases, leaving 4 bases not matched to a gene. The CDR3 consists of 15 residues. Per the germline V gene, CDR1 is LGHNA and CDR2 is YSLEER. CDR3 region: CASSQEGQGREKLFF. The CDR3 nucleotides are TGCGCCAGCAGCCAAGAGGGACAGGGTAGGGAAAAACTGTTTTTT.

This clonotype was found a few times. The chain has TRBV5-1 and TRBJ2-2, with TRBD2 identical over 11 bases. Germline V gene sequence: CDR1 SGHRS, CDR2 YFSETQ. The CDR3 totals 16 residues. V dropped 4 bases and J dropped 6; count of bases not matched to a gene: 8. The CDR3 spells CASSRYSGGAPGELFF. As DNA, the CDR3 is TGCGCCAGCAGCCGATATAGCGGGGGGGCCCCCGGGGAGCTGTTTTTT.

The CDR3 coding sequence is TGTGCCAGCACCAATTCGGGGGGACAGCCCCAGCATTTT. Translating it yields CASTNSGGQPQHF. The V call is TRBV12-3 or TRBV12-4, the J call TRBJ1-5; tentative D call: TRBD1 (5 bases). With 7 bases removed from V and 7 bases from J, the gap between germline ends came to 14 bases. The CDR3 is 13 amino acids.

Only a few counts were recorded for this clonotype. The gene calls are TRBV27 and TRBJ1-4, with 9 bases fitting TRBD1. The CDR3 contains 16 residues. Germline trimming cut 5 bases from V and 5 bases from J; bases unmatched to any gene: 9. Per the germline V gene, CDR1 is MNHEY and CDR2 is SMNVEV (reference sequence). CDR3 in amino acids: CASSQSGQGPNEKLFF. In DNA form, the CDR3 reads TGTGCCAGCAGTCAATCAGGACAGGGGCCAAATGAAAAACTGTTTTTT.

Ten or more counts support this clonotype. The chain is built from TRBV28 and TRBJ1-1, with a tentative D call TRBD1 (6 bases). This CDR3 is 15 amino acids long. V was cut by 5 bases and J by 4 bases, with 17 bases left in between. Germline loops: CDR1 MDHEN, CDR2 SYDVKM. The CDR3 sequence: CASSGEHRDPTEAFF. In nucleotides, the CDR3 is TGTGCCAGCAGTGGGGAACACAGGGATCCCACTGAAGCTTTCTTT.

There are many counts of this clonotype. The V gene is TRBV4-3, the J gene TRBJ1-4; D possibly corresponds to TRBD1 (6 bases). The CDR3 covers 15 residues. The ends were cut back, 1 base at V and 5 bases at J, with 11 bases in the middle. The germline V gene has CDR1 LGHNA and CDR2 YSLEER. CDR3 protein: CASSQVGTRNEKLFF. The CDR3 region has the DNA TGCGCCAGCAGCCAAGTGGGGACAAGGAATGAAAAACTGTTTTTT.

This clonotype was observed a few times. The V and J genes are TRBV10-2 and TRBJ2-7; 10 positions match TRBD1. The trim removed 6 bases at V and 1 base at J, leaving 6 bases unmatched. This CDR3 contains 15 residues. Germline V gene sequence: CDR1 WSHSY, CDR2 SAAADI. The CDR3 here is CASRVGTGVSYEQYF. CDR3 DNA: TGCGCCAGCAGAGTCGGGACAGGGGTATCCTACGAGCAGTACTTC.

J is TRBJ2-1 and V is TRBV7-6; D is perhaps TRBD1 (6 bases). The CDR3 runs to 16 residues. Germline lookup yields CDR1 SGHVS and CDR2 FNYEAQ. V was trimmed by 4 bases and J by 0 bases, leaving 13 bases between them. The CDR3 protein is CASSSRTGSSYNEQFF. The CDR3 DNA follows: TGTGCCAGCAGCTCACGAACAGGGAGCTCCTACAATGAGCAGTTCTTC.

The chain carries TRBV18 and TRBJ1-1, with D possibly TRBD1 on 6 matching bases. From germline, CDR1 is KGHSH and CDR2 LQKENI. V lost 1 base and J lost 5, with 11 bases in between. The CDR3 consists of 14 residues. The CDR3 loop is CASSPLGRGTEAFF. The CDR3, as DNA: TGTGCCAGCTCACCACTGGGGAGGGGGACTGAAGCTTTCTTT.